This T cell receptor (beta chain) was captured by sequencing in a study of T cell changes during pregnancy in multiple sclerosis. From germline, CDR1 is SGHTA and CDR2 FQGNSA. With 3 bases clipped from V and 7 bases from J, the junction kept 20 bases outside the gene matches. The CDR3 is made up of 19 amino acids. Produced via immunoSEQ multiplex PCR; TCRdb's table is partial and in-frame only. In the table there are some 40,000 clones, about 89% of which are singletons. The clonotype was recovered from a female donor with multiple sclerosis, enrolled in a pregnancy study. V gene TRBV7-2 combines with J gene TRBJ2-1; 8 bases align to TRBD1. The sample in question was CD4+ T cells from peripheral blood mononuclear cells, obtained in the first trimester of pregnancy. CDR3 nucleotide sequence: TGTGCCAGCAGCTTGAGGAGGACAGGGATTTCCGGGCGGTCTAATGAGCAGTTCTTC. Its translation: CASSLRRTGISGRSNEQFF.